The rows below give T cell receptor beta chains drawn from one sample of a study of T cell changes during pregnancy in multiple sclerosis. The data were produced by immunoSEQ multiplex PCR, yet TCRdb's version contains in-frame clones alone and is incomplete. The sample records tens of thousands of clones, roughly 92% being singletons. The source was peripheral blood, collected after pregnancy. These receptors were taken from a female donor with multiple sclerosis, enrolled in a pregnancy study. Both conserved end residues are part of each CDR3. The D gene is left open where the match is weak. Clone size is shown for a subset of rows, as once, few, many or a class of expanded clone.

v_call	d_call	cdr3_length	clone_size	j_call	cdr3_nt	cdr3_aa
TRBV19	TRBD1	15	-	TRBJ2-7	TGTGCCAGTAGTATACAGGGACAGGGAGCCTACGAGCAGTACTTC	CASSIQGQGAYEQYF
TRBV2	TRBD1	15	once	TRBJ1-6	TGTGCCAGCCTCGGGACGGACAGGTCAAATTCACCCCTCCACTTT	CASLGTDRSNSPLHF
TRBV9	TRBD2	16	-	TRBJ2-4	TGTGCCAGCAGTTCGGGAGGGAGGCTAGGAGAAAACATTCAGTACTTC	CASSSGGRLGENIQYF
TRBV27	TRBD1	13	-	TRBJ1-2	TGTGCCAGCAGACCGACAGGGACCCATGGCTACACCTTC	CASRPTGTHGYTF
TRBV6-6	-	12	-	TRBJ2-7	TGTGCCAGCAGTCCCGGGGGCTACGAGCAGTACTTC	CASSPGGYEQYF
TRBV6-5	-	15	once	TRBJ2-3	TGTGCCAGCAGTCCGGATCCTCTAGGTACAGATACGCAGTATTTT	CASSPDPLGTDTQYF
TRBV15	-	14	-	TRBJ1-6	TGTGCCACCAGCAGGGCAGGGCAGAATTCACCCCTCCACTTT	CATSRAGQNSPLHF
TRBV7-6	-	13	once	TRBJ1-2	TGTGCCAGCAGCTTAGCGTCAGGCTCTGGCTACACCTTC	CASSLASGSGYTF
TRBV15	-	17	once	TRBJ1-3	TGTGCCACCAGCAGAGATGGCAGGACACAGCCTGGAAACACCATATATTTT	CATSRDGRTQPGNTIYF
TRBV11-2	-	13	-	TRBJ2-5	TGTGCCAGCAGCTTAGTGGGGCGAGAGACCCAGTACTTC	CASSLVGRETQYF
TRBV19	TRBD1	14	-	TRBJ2-5	TGTGCCAGTAGTATAAGGGGACAGGGGGAGACCCAGTACTTC	CASSIRGQGETQYF
TRBV4-1	TRBD1	16	-	TRBJ1-4	TGCGCCAGCAGCCAACCCGACAGGGGTGAAGGGGAAAAACTGTTTTTT	CASSQPDRGEGEKLFF
TRBV19	TRBD2	16	-	TRBJ2-7	TGTGCCAGTAGCCCGGAAGCGGGGGGGGTAAAGGACGAGCAGTACTTC	CASSPEAGGVKDEQYF
TRBV18	-	13	-	TRBJ2-1	TGTGCCAGCTCAAGTTCAGTCCACAATGAGCAGTTCTTC	CASSSSVHNEQFF
TRBV4-3	-	16	few	TRBJ2-2	TGCGCCAGCAACCCGACTAGTTTGGATCGCGCCGGGGAGCTGTTTTTT	CASNPTSLDRAGELFF
TRBV7-3	-	15	few	TRBJ2-2	TGTGCCAGCACCCGCGGGACAGCGAACACCGGGGAGCTGTTTTTT	CASTRGTANTGELFF
TRBV7-9	-	16	once	TRBJ2-6	TGTGCCAGCAGCCCCCGGACAGTTCCCGGGGCCAACGTCCTGACTTTC	CASSPRTVPGANVLTF
TRBV4-2	-	15	-	TRBJ1-6	TGTGCCAGCAGCCAGGACAGAAGCGATAATTCACCCCTCCACTTT	CASSQDRSDNSPLHF
TRBV7-2	TRBD1	16	-	TRBJ1-3	TGTGCCAGCAGCCGCCGGGACAGGGGCTCTGGAAACACCATATATTTT	CASSRRDRGSGNTIYF
TRBV18	TRBD2	19	-	TRBJ2-7	TGTGCCAGCTCACCCCTGGGACTAGCGGGGGGGCCTTCAAGCTACGAGCAGTACTTC	CASSPLGLAGGPSSYEQYF
TRBV6-5	TRBD1	13	-	TRBJ2-7	TGTGCCAGCAGTTCCGGGACAGGGTTCGAGCAGTACTTC	CASSSGTGFEQYF
TRBV6-5	TRBD1	15	-	TRBJ1-2	TGTGCCAGCAGTCCCTACAGGGGGTCGGGCTATGGCTACACCTTC	CASSPYRGSGYGYTF
TRBV7-2	-	13	-	TRBJ2-7	TGTGCCAGCAGCTTAAAGACTAGTCTCGAGCAGTACTTC	CASSLKTSLEQYF
TRBV19	-	14	-	TRBJ1-6	TGTGCCAGTTTAGACAGAACCTATAATTCACCCCTCCACTTT	CASLDRTYNSPLHF
TRBV11-3	-	16	-	TRBJ2-2	TGTGCCAGCAGACTAGCCGGGACAGCGAACACCGGGGAGCTGTTTTTT	CASRLAGTANTGELFF
TRBV2	-	15	-	TRBJ2-1	TGTGCCAGCAGTGGAGGGTTAGTGGGGTTGAATGAGCAGTTCTTC	CASSGGLVGLNEQFF
TRBV6-1	TRBD1	13	-	TRBJ1-5	TGTGCCAGCAGATGGGACAGGGTACAGCCCCAGCATTTT	CASRWDRVQPQHF
TRBV5-4	-	13	-	TRBJ2-7	TGTGCCAGCAGCTTAGGGACATATACCGAGCAGTACTTC	CASSLGTYTEQYF
TRBV7-2	-	16	-	TRBJ2-1	TGTGCCAGCAGCTTGCGTTGGGATTCAGGGTTCAATGAGCAGTTCTTC	CASSLRWDSGFNEQFF
TRBV6-5	TRBD1	13	once	TRBJ1-2	TGTGCCAGCAGCCCAGGGGGGCAGGGTGGCTACACCTTC	CASSPGGQGGYTF
TRBV29-1	TRBD1	15	few	TRBJ1-1	TGCAGCGTTGAAAGGTCAGGGGGCTTGAACACTGAAGCTTTCTTT	CSVERSGGLNTEAFF
TRBV7-2	-	15	-	TRBJ1-2	TGTGCCAGCAGCTTAGACCCCAACCCCGGGTATGGCTACACCTTC	CASSLDPNPGYGYTF
TRBV5-1	-	15	-	TRBJ2-7	TGCGCCAGCAGCTCTCTAACGCAGGGAGGCTACGAGCAGTACTTC	CASSSLTQGGYEQYF
TRBV27	-	15	-	TRBJ1-1	TGTGCCAGCAGGGGGAGCGGAGGCATGAACACTGAAGCTTTCTTT	CASRGSGGMNTEAFF
TRBV15	-	18	-	TRBJ1-2	TGTGCCACCAGCAGAATTCGGACAGATTCAATAGTTAACTATGGCTACACCTTC	CATSRIRTDSIVNYGYTF
TRBV18	-	14	-	TRBJ2-2	TGTGCCAGCTCACCGAACCAGGGGAACGGGGAGCTGTTTTTT	CASSPNQGNGELFF
TRBV6-6	-	11	-	TRBJ2-7	TGTGCCAGCAGTTACGGAGACGAGCAGTACTTC	CASSYGDEQYF
TRBV6-4	-	17	-	TRBJ1-3	TGTGCCAGCAGTGACTCGAAGGACTCATACTCTGGAAACACCATATATTTT	CASSDSKDSYSGNTIYF
TRBV6-5	TRBD1	16	-	TRBJ1-6	TGTGCCAGCAGTTGGGGACAGGGATCCTATAATTCACCCCTCCACTTT	CASSWGQGSYNSPLHF
TRBV27	TRBD1	16	-	TRBJ2-3	TGTGCCAGCAGTCTCTCTCGGACAGGTAGCACAGATACGCAGTATTTT	CASSLSRTGSTDTQYF
TRBV7-9	-	17	-	TRBJ1-5	TGTGCCAGCAGCTTATTTCGGGGAAGCGGGGCCAATCAGCCCCAGCATTTT	CASSLFRGSGANQPQHF
TRBV30	-	14	-	TRBJ1-5	TGTGCCTGGAGTCCCCCGGGGGGTTATCAGCCCCAGCATTTT	CAWSPPGGYQPQHF
TRBV9	-	17	-	TRBJ1-2	TGTGCCAGCAGCGTAGAGATTGAGGGTTCACACTCCGATGGCTACACCTTC	CASSVEIEGSHSDGYTF
TRBV10-3	-	15	-	TRBJ2-2	TGTGCCATCAGTGAAGTGGGACAAACGACCGGGGAGCTGTTTTTT	CAISEVGQTTGELFF
TRBV9	TRBD1	14	once	TRBJ1-2	TGTGCCAGCTTCGGGACAGGAGATAACTATGGCTACACCTTC	CASFGTGDNYGYTF
TRBV29-1	TRBD2	18	-	TRBJ2-5	TGCAGCGTGCGAAAGTATTCCCCTAGCGGGGGGGCGCCTGAGACCCAGTACTTC	CSVRKYSPSGGAPETQYF
TRBV2	-	14	-	TRBJ1-5	TGTGCCAGCAGTGACGATGGGGGGAGTCAGCCCCAGCATTTT	CASSDDGGSQPQHF
TRBV11-2	TRBD1	15	once	TRBJ1-1	TGTGCCACGGGACAGGGGCACGCGTTGAACACTGAAGCTTTCTTT	CATGQGHALNTEAFF
TRBV7-7	-	18	-	TRBJ2-2	TGTGCCAGCAGCTCGGGGATATTACTCCGTTCGAACACCGGGGAGCTGTTTTTT	CASSSGILLRSNTGELFF
TRBV11-1	-	14	-	TRBJ2-5	TGTGCCAGCAGCTTAAGCGAGAGTCAAGAGACCCAGTACTTC	CASSLSESQETQYF
TRBV6-6	TRBD1	15	-	TRBJ1-1	TGTGCCAGCAGTTACAATCGGCAGGGGGACACTGAAGCTTTCTTT	CASSYNRQGDTEAFF
TRBV29-1	TRBD1	12	-	TRBJ2-7	TGCAGCGTCACCCAGACAGGGAACGAGCAGTACTTC	CSVTQTGNEQYF
TRBV5-4	-	12	-	TRBJ2-7	TGTGCCAGCAGCTTGGACGGGGACGAGCAGTACTTC	CASSLDGDEQYF
TRBV5-6	-	15	-	TRBJ2-4	TGTGCCAGCAGCTTGGAAATCCTAGCCAAAAACATTCAGTACTTC	CASSLEILAKNIQYF
TRBV9	TRBD1	14	-	TRBJ2-5	TGTGCCAGCAGCGCCGGGACAGCCGGAGAGACCCAGTACTTC	CASSAGTAGETQYF
TRBV7-3	TRBD1	14	-	TRBJ1-1	TGTGCCAGCAGCTTCACAGGGGCGGGCACTGAAGCTTTCTTT	CASSFTGAGTEAFF
TRBV5-5	-	15	-	TRBJ1-4	TGTGCCAGCAGCCTCTCTAACCCAGGGCGCGAAAAACTGTTTTTT	CASSLSNPGREKLFF
TRBV9	TRBD2	15	-	TRBJ2-2	TGTGCCAGCAGCGGCCCTAGCGGGGGCCCCGGGGAGCTGTTTTTT	CASSGPSGGPGELFF
TRBV6-4	-	15	-	TRBJ1-6	TGTGCCAGCAGTGCCGGGGCAGGGGCGAATTCACCCCTCCACTTT	CASSAGAGANSPLHF
TRBV7-9	TRBD2	14	-	TRBJ2-3	TGTGCCAGCAGCTTCGGGGGGGGCACAGATACGCAGTATTTT	CASSFGGGTDTQYF